The T cell receptor beta chain under discussion was sequenced for a study of radiotherapy plus CTLA-4 blockade in lung cancer. Germline CDR1 and CDR2: MNHNY and SVGAGI (reference sequence). This CDR3 is 14 amino acids long. V was pared by 4 bases and J by 10 bases, with 7 bases of the junction left unmatched. This clone was detected a few times. Profiling relied on immunoSEQ multiplex PCR, and the TCRdb table lists in-frame clones only, not all of them. The data contain approximately 50,000 clones, roughly four fifths of them singletons. The clonotype was recovered from a human donor with non-small cell lung cancer whose response to radiotherapy plus ipilimumab could not be evaluated. The rearrangement uses TRBV6-6 and TRBJ1-6; 7 bases line up with TRBD1. The sequencing used peripheral blood, collected from a patient treated with radiotherapy plus ipilimumab. The chain's CDR3 is CASSSRQGGSPLHF. The CDR3 region has the DNA TGTGCCAGCAGTTCCCGACAGGGTGGGTCACCCCTCCACTTT.